Sequencing of this TCR beta chain was carried out in a study of blood T cell repertoires in COVID-19. Study at large: In each case, the material was cDNA or gDNA derived from T cells, B-cell-depleted T cells, or PBMCs.

Clones were sequenced by immunoSEQ multiplex PCR, and TCRdb holds only the in-frame ones, with some missing. The sample lists 120,000 or so clones; around 86% were seen once. V dropped 1 base and J dropped 3 bases, with 14 bases sitting between them. The CDR3 has 15 amino acids. CDR1 is SGHKS and CDR2 is YYEKEE in the germline V gene (reference sequence). V gene TRBV5-5 combines with J gene TRBJ2-7; a possible D gene is TRBD1 (5 bases). The origin of this receptor is a man aged 60 to 69 with acute or convalescent COVID-19. Material: peripheral blood. As DNA, the CDR3 is TGTGCCAGCAGCTTGCAAGGGGCAGGGTTCTACGAGCAGTACTTC. It translates to CASSLQGAGFYEQYF.